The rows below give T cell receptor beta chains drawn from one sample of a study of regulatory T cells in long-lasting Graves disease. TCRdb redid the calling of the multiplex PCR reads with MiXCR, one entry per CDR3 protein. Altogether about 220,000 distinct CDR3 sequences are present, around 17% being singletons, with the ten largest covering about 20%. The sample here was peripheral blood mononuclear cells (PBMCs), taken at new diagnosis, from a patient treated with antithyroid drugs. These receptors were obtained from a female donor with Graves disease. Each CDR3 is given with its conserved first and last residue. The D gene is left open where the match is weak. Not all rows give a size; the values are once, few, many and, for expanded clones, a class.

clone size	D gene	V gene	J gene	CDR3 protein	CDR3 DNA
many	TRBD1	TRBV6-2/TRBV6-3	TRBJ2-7	CASIGLRQGYEQYF	TGTGCCAGCATTGGTCTAAGACAGGGCTACGAGCAGTACTTC
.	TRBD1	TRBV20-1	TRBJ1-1	CIARSGGRDTEAFF	TGCATTGCGCGATCAGGGGGCAGGGACACTGAAGCTTTCTTT
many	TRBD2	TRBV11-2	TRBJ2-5	CASSFTSGRGETQYF	TGTGCCAGCAGCTTTACTAGCGGGAGAGGAGAGACCCAGTACTTC
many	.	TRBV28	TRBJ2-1	CASSPATRSHNEQFF	TGTGCCAGCAGCCCCGCTACAAGGTCCCACAATGAGCAGTTCTTC
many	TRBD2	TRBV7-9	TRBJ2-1	CASSLGLAGGRSYNEQFF	TGTGCCAGCAGCTTAGGACTAGCGGGAGGGAGGTCCTACAATGAGCAGTTCTTC
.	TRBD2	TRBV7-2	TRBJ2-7	CASSLDPGLAREQYF	TGTGCCAGCAGCTTAGACCCCGGACTAGCGAGGGAGCAGTACTTC
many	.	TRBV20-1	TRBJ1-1	CSARRGLNTEAFF	TGCAGTGCTAGAAGGGGTTTGAACACTGAAGCTTTCTTT
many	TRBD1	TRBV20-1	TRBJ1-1	CSATRGQGAREAFF	TGCAGTGCCACTCGGGGGCAGGGGGCGCGGGAAGCTTTCTTT
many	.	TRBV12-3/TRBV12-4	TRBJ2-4	CASSPDRVAKNIQYF	TGTGCCAGCAGCCCCGACCGAGTAGCCAAAAACATTCAGTACTTC
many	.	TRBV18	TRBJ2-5	CASSPLDLQETQYF	TGTGCCAGCTCACCTCTAGACCTCCAAGAGACCCAGTACTTC
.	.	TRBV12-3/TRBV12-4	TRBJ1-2	CASSLGPGAPGYTF	TGTGCCAGCAGTTTAGGCCCTGGGGCGCCTGGCTACACCTTC
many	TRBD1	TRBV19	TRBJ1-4	CASSQGEGANEKLFF	TGTGCCAGTAGTCAGGGTGAGGGGGCGAATGAAAAACTGTTTTTT
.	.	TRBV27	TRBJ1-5	CASSLLAFGNQPQHF	TGTGCCAGCAGTTTACTGGCTTTTGGCAATCAGCCCCAGCATTTT
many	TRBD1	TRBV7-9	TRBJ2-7	CASSLEKGQGDFEQYF	TGTGCCAGCAGCCTCGAAAAGGGACAGGGCGATTTTGAGCAGTACTTC
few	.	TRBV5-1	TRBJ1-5	CASSTGSGQPQHF	TGCGCCAGCAGCACGGGGTCGGGTCAGCCCCAGCATTTT
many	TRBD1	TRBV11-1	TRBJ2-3	CASSHGQGSDTQYF	TGTGCCAGCAGCCATGGACAGGGCAGCGATACGCAGTATTTT
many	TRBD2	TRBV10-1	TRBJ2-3	CASSDGGRRTSGTQYF	TGCGCCAGCAGTGACGGCGGGAGGAGGACTTCTGGTACGCAGTATTTT
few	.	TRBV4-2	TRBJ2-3	CASSQSLGGADTQYF	TGTGCCAGCAGCCAGTCCCTGGGAGGTGCAGATACGCAGTATTTT
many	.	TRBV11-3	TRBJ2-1	CASGDSPGDEQFF	TGTGCCAGCGGGGACTCCCCTGGGGATGAGCAGTTCTTC
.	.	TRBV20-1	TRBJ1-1	CSARGAPHNTEAFF	TGCAGTGCTAGAGGGGCCCCTCACAACACTGAAGCTTTCTTT
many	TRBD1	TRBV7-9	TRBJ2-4	CASSLGQGSDIQYF	TGTGCCAGCAGCTTGGGACAGGGCTCGGACATTCAGTACTTC
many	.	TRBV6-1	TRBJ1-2	CASSKQGMGYTF	TGTGCCAGCAGTAAGCAGGGGATGGGCTACACCTTC
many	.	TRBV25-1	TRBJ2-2	CASRGQGITGELFF	TGTGCCAGCAGGGGGCAGGGAATTACCGGGGAGCTGTTTTTT
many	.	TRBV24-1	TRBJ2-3	CATSDLRGISSTDTQYF	TGTGCCACCAGTGATTTGCGGGGCATTTCTAGCACAGATACGCAGTATTTT
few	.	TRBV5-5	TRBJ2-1	CASSLGGAPNNEQFF	TGTGCCAGCAGCTTGGGGGGAGCTCCTAACAATGAGCAGTTCTTC
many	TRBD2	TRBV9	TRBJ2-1	CASSEWTSDYNEQFF	TGTGCCAGCAGCGAATGGACTAGCGACTACAATGAGCAGTTCTTC